Many counts were recorded for the clone carrying this TCR beta chain. Its antigen is as yet unknown. The data stem from a study of CD8+CD57+ T cells in acquired aplastic anemia. Overall study context: When averaged, DNA from sorted CD4+ and CD8+ cells came to around 3.4 ug. Reads per healthy sample averaged about 10.8 million (CD4+) and about 12 million (CD8+). Whole-study findings and limits: There were over 25 CD8+ CDR3 sequences that occurred in both patients and controls. CD8+ Simpson's diversity did not differ significantly between patients and controls.

Genomic DNA acted as the template from which TCR beta VDJ combination and CDR3 sequence profiling were carried out. Via MiXCR, TCRdb re-called the reads, giving one row per CDR3 protein. The sample has over 100,000 distinct CDR3 sequences; around two fifths are singletons. The length of the CDR3 is 18 residues. The germline V gene encodes CDR1 DFQATT and CDR2 SNEGSKA (reference sequence). V shed 3 bases and J 7 bases; nucleotides not matched to a gene: 19. The source of this sequence is a human donor in good health, serving as a control. This rearrangement joins TRBV20-1 to TRBJ1-2; 11 bases align to TRBD1. Sequenced input: sorted CD4+, CD8+, or CD8+CD57+ T cells (not recorded which) from PBMCs. CDR3 DNA: TGCAGTGCTAGTCGCCGAACCGGGACAGGGGGAGAGGCAGGTGGCTACACCTTC. It encodes CSASRRTGTGGEAGGYTF.